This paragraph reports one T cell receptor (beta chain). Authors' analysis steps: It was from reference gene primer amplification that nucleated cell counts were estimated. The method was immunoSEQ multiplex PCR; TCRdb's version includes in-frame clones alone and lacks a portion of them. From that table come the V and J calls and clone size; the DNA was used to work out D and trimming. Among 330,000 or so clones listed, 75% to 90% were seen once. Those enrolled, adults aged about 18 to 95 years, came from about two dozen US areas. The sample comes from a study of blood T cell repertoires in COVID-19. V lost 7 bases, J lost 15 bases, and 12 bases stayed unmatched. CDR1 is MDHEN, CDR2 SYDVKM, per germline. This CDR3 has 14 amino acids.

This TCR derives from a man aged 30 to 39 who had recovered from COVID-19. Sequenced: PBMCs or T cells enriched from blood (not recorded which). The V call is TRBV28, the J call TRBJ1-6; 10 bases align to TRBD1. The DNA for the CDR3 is TGTGCCAGCACCCTGACAGGGGGCAGTAATTTCCTCCACTTT. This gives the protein CASTLTGGSNFLHF.